The 24 T cell receptor beta chains listed next were all sequenced from one sample in a study of T cells in Graves' hyperthyroidism and ophthalmopathy. RNA transcripts were the template for amplifying TCR beta CDR3 regions. First-round RT-PCR targeting the TCR CDR3 was performed with the HTBI primer set. Each CDR3 protein gets one entry after TCRdb re-called the multiplex PCR reads with MiXCR. The profile shows approximately 600,000 distinct CDR3 sequences, under 25% of them singletons. The sequenced material came from blood. Every receptor here comes from a man under 40 with Graves' ophthalmopathy.

The V call is TRBV28, the J call TRBJ2-1, with D unclear. Germline CDR1 MDHEN, CDR2 SYDVKM. V was clipped by 7 bases and J by 2 bases, with 15 bases between them. The CDR3 has 15 residues. CDR3 sequence (DNA): TGTGCCAGCACAATCCCCGGGCCCACCTACAATGAGCAGTTCTTC. Protein product: CASTIPGPTYNEQFF.

The chain joins TRBV7-2 to TRBJ2-2; D gene uncertain. V lost 4 bases and J 15 bases, leaving 18 bases between the germline ends. This CDR3 region has 13 residues. Germline values: CDR1 SGHTA, CDR2 FQGNSA. CDR3 DNA: TGTGCCAGCAGCTCCTACGCGAGTGGGAAGGTGTTTTTT. Amino acids: CASSSYASGKVFF.

The table lists this clonotype with many counts. This chain connects TRBV30 to TRBJ1-5; D is perhaps TRBD1 (5 bases). CDR3 length equals 14 residues. Germline V lookup: CDR1 GTSNPN, CDR2 SVGIG (reference sequence). The V gene lost 0 bases and the J gene lost 4 bases, with 10 bases spanning the gap. CDR3 in DNA: TGTGCCTGGAGTGTAAAGGCAGGGAATCAGCCCCAGCATTTT. Protein: CAWSVKAGNQPQHF. Based on the CDR3 plus reference TRBV30 and TRBJ1-5, the full variable domain is SQTIHQWPATLVQPVGSPLSLECTVEGTSNPNLYWYRQAAGRGLQLLFYSVGIGQISSEVPQNLSASRPQDRQFILSSKKLLLSDSGFYLCAWSVKAGNQPQHFGDGTRLSIL.

This clonotype was picked up a small number of times. This chain joins TRBV30 and TRBJ1-2; the D gene is possibly TRBD1 (5 bases). Deletions cut 4 bases from V and 7 bases from J, with 16 bases between. The V gene's germline CDR1 is GTSNPN and CDR2 SVGIG (reference sequence). CDR3 length equals 13 residues. As DNA, the CDR3 is TGTGCCTGGAAGCAGGTAGGGGAAAGTGGCTACACCTTC. It translates to CAWKQVGESGYTF. The full variable domain, completed using reference TRBV30 and TRBJ1-2, is SQTIHQWPATLVQPVGSPLSLECTVEGTSNPNLYWYRQAAGRGLQLLFYSVGIGQISSEVPQNLSASRPQDRQFILSSKKLLLSDSGFYLCAWKQVGESGYTFGSGTRLTVV.

The chain combines TRBV7-2 with TRBJ2-1; 11 bases align to TRBD2. Germline values: CDR1 SGHTA, CDR2 FQGNSA. Trimming at V came to 1 base and at J to 8 bases, leaving 7 bases not matched to a gene. CDR3 length equals 16 residues. The CDR3 loop reads CASSLGVAGGWDEQFF. Written as DNA, the CDR3 is TGTGCCAGCAGCTTAGGGGTAGCGGGAGGGTGGGATGAGCAGTTCTTC.

This chain uses TRBV20-1 with TRBJ2-1; a weak D match, TRBD1 (8 bases). Trimming shortened V by 5 bases and J by 3 bases, and 17 bases separated the two germline ends. The CDR3 is 15 amino acids. The V gene's germline CDR1 is DFQATT and CDR2 SNEGSKA (reference sequence). The CDR3 protein is CSAFNRGGYYNEQFF. CDR3 bases: TGCAGTGCTTTTAACAGGGGGGGGTACTACAATGAGCAGTTCTTC.

This clonotype has more than one count but fewer than ten. The chain recombines TRBV4-3 with TRBJ2-6, with 7 positions matching TRBD1. The CDR3 spans 18 residues. After removal of 0 bases from V and 0 bases from J, the junction contained 5 bases not matched to a gene. Germline V CDR1 and CDR2: LGHNA, YSLEER. The CDR3, as DNA: TGCGCCAGCAGCCAAGACTGGACAGGAAGCTCTGGGGCCAACGTCCTGACTTTC. It specifies CASSQDWTGSSGANVLTF.

The chain carries TRBV20-1 and TRBJ2-7; TRBD2 agrees at 7 bases. Trimming at V came to 6 bases and at J to 3 bases, leaving 17 bases not matched to a gene. CDR1 and CDR2 (germline): DFQATT, SNEGSKA (reference sequence). The length of the CDR3 is 16 residues. The DNA of the CDR3 is TGCAGTGCCACCGGGACTAATGTAGGTGGGGTCTACGAGCAGTACTTC. It encodes CSATGTNVGGVYEQYF.

The rearrangement joins TRBV27 to TRBJ2-1, with 7 bases lining up with TRBD2. J gave up 7 bases and V 8 bases, and 8 bases lay outside the gene matches. Looked up from germline, CDR1 is MNHEY and CDR2 is SMNVEV (reference sequence). The CDR3 length is 13 residues. The CDR3: CASCAGVDNEQFF. As DNA, the CDR3 is TGTGCCAGCTGCGCGGGGGTAGATAATGAGCAGTTCTTC.

This clonotype was seen a few times. The chain uses TRBV12-3 or TRBV12-4 and TRBJ2-3; possible D gene TRBD2, 6 bases. The CDR3 spans 14 residues. V lost 8 bases and J 3 bases, leaving 15 bases between the germline ends. In DNA form, the CDR3 reads TGTGCCAGCGGTGCGGGACGACTAACAGATACGCAGTATTTT. As protein: CASGAGRLTDTQYF.

CDR3 residues: CASRPGNTFYEQYF. Written as DNA, the CDR3 is TGTGCCAGCCGACCCGGGAACACGTTCTACGAGCAGTACTTC. This chain links TRBV6-1 with TRBJ2-7, with D tentatively TRBD2 (5 bases). Trimming cost V 8 bases and J 3 bases, with 17 bases left between them. Germline V gene lookup returns CDR1 MNHNS and CDR2 SASEGT. This CDR3 has 14 amino acids.

This chain joins TRBV7-9 and TRBJ1-5, with a tentative D call TRBD1 (6 bases). The CDR3 is 16 amino acids. CDR1 is SEHNR and CDR2 is FQNEAQ in the germline V gene (reference sequence). V dropped 1 base and J dropped 4 bases, with 14 bases sitting between them. The CDR3 DNA reads as TGTGCCAGCAGCTTAGACAGGGAGAGAAGAAATCAGCCCCAGCATTTT. Residues: CASSLDRERRNQPQHF.

This clonotype has a count of ten or more. The chain has TRBV5-6 and TRBJ2-5; D gene ambiguous. Per the germline V gene, CDR1 is SGHDT and CDR2 is YYEEEE. CDR3 length equals 15 residues. Trimming shortened V by 0 bases and J by 0 bases, and 9 bases separated the two germline ends. The CDR3 spells CASSLDHMYQETQYF. The CDR3 DNA reads TGTGCCAGCAGCTTGGACCATATGTACCAAGAGACCCAGTACTTC.

With respect to this clonotype: A much larger clone lies one base from this, so it may be a read error. J is TRBJ2-1 and V is TRBV5-1, with TRBD2 as a possible D gene (5 bases). Germline values: CDR1 SGHRS, CDR2 YFSETQ. The CDR3 spans 14 residues. Trimming cost V 3 bases and J 0 bases, with 7 bases left between them. CDR3 sequence (DNA): TGCGCCAGCAGCTGGGAGAGCTCCTACAATGAGCAGTTCTTC. It yields the protein CASSWESSYNEQFF. The full variable domain, rest sourced from reference TRBV5-1 and TRBJ2-1, is KAGVTQTPRYLIKTRGQQVTLSCSPISGHRSVSWYQQTPGQGLQFLFEYFSETQRNKGNFPGRFSGRQFSNSRSEMNVSTLELGDSALYLCASSWESSYNEQFFGPGTRLTVL.

This clonotype has a count of ten or more. The V and J genes are TRBV27 and TRBJ2-7; 9 bases fit TRBD1. The CDR3 is made up of 16 amino acids. Unmatched junction bases numbered 13, after V lost 5 bases and J lost 5 bases. Germline V CDR1 and CDR2: MNHEY, SMNVEV (reference sequence). The CDR3 DNA reads TGTGCCAGCAGTCCGAGTGGTGGGGACAGGGCCCACGAGCAGTACTTC. Its translation is CASSPSGGDRAHEQYF.

The chain employs TRBV6-1 and TRBJ2-5; 7 positions agree with TRBD2. V gave up 4 bases and J gave up 2 bases; unmatched junction bases: 1. From germline, CDR1 is MNHNS and CDR2 SASEGT. The CDR3 loop spans 13 amino acids. For the CDR3, the DNA is TGTGCCAGCAGTGTGGGACTACAAGAGACCCAGTACTTC. The encoded protein is CASSVGLQETQYF.

This clonotype appeared a few times. The V call is TRBV6-2 or TRBV6-3, the J call TRBJ2-3; tentative D call: TRBD1 (6 bases). Germline lookup yields CDR1 MNHEY and CDR2 SVGEGT. The CDR3 length is 15 residues. The V end lost 5 bases, the J end lost 1 base, and 13 bases lay between the germline ends. CDR3 sequence (DNA): TGTGCCAGCAGTACCGACAGGATTGGCACAGATACGCAGTATTTT. It encodes CASSTDRIGTDTQYF.

This clonotype was detected a few times. This sequence joins TRBV3-1 and TRBJ2-1; D is undetermined. The germline V gene has CDR1 LGHDT and CDR2 YNNKEL (reference sequence). This CDR3 is 13 amino acids long. Between the trimmed V and J ends, which lost 6 bases and 5 bases, there was a span of 11 bases. CDR3 loop: CASRGSRNNEQFF. The CDR3 DNA sequence: TGTGCCAGCAGAGGGTCCCGGAACAATGAGCAGTTCTTC.

This clonotype was found a few times. The V and J genes are TRBV27 and TRBJ2-2, with 7 nucleotides matching TRBD1. V lost 6 bases and J lost 6; bases outside the gene matches: 4. Per the germline V gene, CDR1 is MNHEY and CDR2 is SMNVEV (reference sequence). The CDR3 loop spans 13 amino acids. CDR3 region: CASRTGKAGELFF. CDR3 nucleotides: TGTGCCAGCAGGACAGGGAAAGCCGGGGAGCTGTTTTTT.

In this sample, this clonotype turned up a few times. The chain carries TRBV30 and TRBJ1-2; D is ambiguous. Germline CDR1 reads GTSNPN; CDR2 reads SVGIG (reference sequence). This CDR3 is 13 amino acids long. The V and J ends lost 3 bases and 1 base respectively, with 9 bases between them. Here the CDR3 reads CAWSGGSNYGYTF. CDR3 in DNA: TGTGCCTGGAGCGGTGGCAGTAACTATGGCTACACCTTC.

This clonotype has at least ten counts. The rearrangement uses TRBV2 and TRBJ2-7, with D perhaps matching TRBD1 (7 bases). The germline CDR1 and CDR2 sequences are SNHLY and FYNNEI. V lost 6 bases and J lost 4, with 16 bases in between. The CDR3 loop spans 14 amino acids. The CDR3 sequence: CASRKTRGPYEQYF. The CDR3 DNA sequence: TGTGCCAGCAGAAAGACTAGGGGGCCGTACGAGCAGTACTTC.

This clonotype has a count of ten or more. The chain employs TRBV2 and TRBJ2-1, with 7 bases that match TRBD2. There are 14 residues in the CDR3. The germline V gene encodes CDR1 SNHLY and CDR2 FYNNEI. Germline trimming cut 7 bases from V and 7 bases from J; bases unmatched to any gene: 10. The CDR3: CASIQGGRVNEQFF. Here the CDR3 DNA reads TGTGCCAGCATTCAGGGCGGGAGAGTAAATGAGCAGTTCTTC. Filled out from reference TRBV2 and TRBJ2-1, the complete variable domain reads EPEVTQTPSHQVTQMGQEVILRCVPISNHLYFYWYRQILGQKVEFLVSFYNNEISEKSEIFDDQFSVERPDGSNFTLKIRSTKLEDSAMYFCASIQGGRVNEQFFGPGTRLTVL.

About this clonotype: One base away lies a much larger clone, so this may be a sequencing read error. This chain uses TRBV7-2 with TRBJ2-7; 10 positions agree with TRBD2. Germline CDR1 reads SGHTA; CDR2 reads FQGNSA. The CDR3 runs to 15 residues. V lost 2 bases to trimming and J lost 2 bases; unmatched junction nucleotides: 3. CDR3 in amino acids: CASSLLAGDAYEQYF. CDR3 nucleotide sequence: TGTGCCAGCAGCTTACTAGCGGGAGACGCCTACGAGCAGTACTTC.

The rearrangement links TRBV12-3 or TRBV12-4 to TRBJ2-5; D assignment may be TRBD1 or TRBD2 (5 bases each). Trimming shortened V by 7 bases and J by 0 bases, and 15 bases separated the two germline ends. The CDR3 is 15 amino acids. CDR3 in amino acids: CASTATGLYQETQYF. The CDR3 nucleotides are TGTGCCAGCACCGCGACGGGGCTGTACCAAGAGACCCAGTACTTC.